Below, one TCR beta chain is given with its context. Its antigen is unidentified. Primers for the PCR totalled 60 Vbeta and 13 Jbeta. Original analysis: It was a later analysis that counted 83 million or so unique TCR beta chains, of which about 10 million were shared. Clones were sequenced by immunoSEQ multiplex PCR, and TCRdb holds only the in-frame ones, with some missing. V and J calls and clone size come straight from that table; D and trimming were deduced from the DNA. The top ten clones hold about 2% of a sample with 90,000 to 150,000 clones, 80% to 85% of them seen once. Germline V gives CDR1 SGDLS, CDR2 YYNGEE. Unmatched junction bases numbered 10, after V lost 4 bases and J lost 7 bases. The CDR3 contains 17 residues. The data were taken from a study of cytomegalovirus exposure and HLA in healthy donors. About the study: In a previous analysis, 117 million unique TCR beta sequences were found from 150 million to 200 million T cells.

Overall study results and limits: A previous analysis found most TCR beta V segments productive roughly 87% or roughly 30% of the time.

V and J are TRBV9 and TRBJ2-1, with TRBD2 matching over 14 bases. What was sequenced was PBMCs. The receptor comes from a woman aged 40 to 50 in good health and CMV-seronegative. The CDR3 loop is CASSPRLAGGKGNEQFF. The CDR3, as DNA: TGTGCCAGCAGCCCCAGACTAGCGGGGGGGAAGGGTAATGAGCAGTTCTTC.